The TCR beta chain under discussion was sequenced for a study of blood T cell repertoires in COVID-19. Study in general: Both acute and convalescent COVID-19 samples were obtained from the United States, Italy and Spain. PBMCs, B-cell-depleted T cells, or T cells were the source of the cDNA or gDNA that made up the material.

In the original analysis: Amplification of reference gene primers provided the estimated nucleated cell counts. Profiled with immunoSEQ multiplex PCR; TCRdb holds only in-frame clones, not every one. V and J calls and clone size are copied from that table; D and trimming were computed from the DNA. This sample has fewer than 250,000 clones, with over 75% found just once. CDR1 is LNHDA and CDR2 is SQIVND in the germline V gene (reference sequence). The CDR3 contains 13 residues. V was clipped by 7 bases and J by 7 bases, with 14 bases between them. The sample consisted of peripheral blood. The chain recombines TRBV19 with TRBJ1-5, with unresolved D. The sequence was collected from a woman aged 45-60 years with acute or convalescent COVID-19. CDR3 protein: CASTRSRGQPQHF. The CDR3 DNA reads TGTGCCAGTACCCGGTCCCGAGGGCAGCCCCAGCATTTT. The full variable domain, rest sourced from reference TRBV19 and TRBJ1-5, is DGGITQSPKYLFRKEGQNVTLSCEQNLNHDAMYWYRQDPGQGLRLIYYSQIVNDFQKGDIAEGYSVSREKKESFPLTVTSAQKNPTAFYLCASTRSRGQPQHFGDGTRLSIL.